The sequence of this TCR beta chain was determined in a study of neurological immune-mediated disorders (dated by TCRdb to the late 2010s). At the level of the whole study: The study compared peripheral blood TCR-beta repertoires of HTLV-I-associated myelopathy (HAM/TSP) patients, multiple sclerosis patients and healthy controls using UMI-based sequencing. The roughly 110 TCR-beta libraries covered PBMC samples along with longitudinal samples, technical triplicates, and paired sorted CD4+ and CD8+ T-cell subsets. Each longitudinal HAM/TSP and healthy donor was sampled at 3 time-points spaced at roughly 3-45 month intervals. The cohort included about 66 subjects: about 15 with HAM/TSP, some 35 with multiple sclerosis, and approximately 20 healthy controls. The paper's findings and limits, for the study overall: TCR clonal expansion was highest in HAM/TSP patients and lowest in MS patients, with MS patients falling below even healthy controls. No identical CDR3 amino acid sequences were shared among expanded clones across subjects, suggesting private TCR-beta repertoires in all groups.

To synthesize cDNA, template-switch 5'RACE was performed with a primer carrying a 10-nucleotide random unique molecular identifier so that each TCR transcript was tagged. Over 190 million TCR-beta sequences, covering 15-18 subjects, were produced in each sequencing run. The RNeasy kit was used for extraction of total RNA. TCR-beta VDJ regions were amplified with primers for the TCR constant region and the 5'RACE anchor, using the KAPA Real-time Library Amplification kit. A first PCR added sample indexes and Illumina adaptors, after which a second PCR increased the library yield. The roughly 650 bp TCR product was size-selected on a 2% E-gel SizeSelection system after Ampure bead purification. Before pooling, library quality was assessed on a Bioanalyzer, concentration was determined with Qubit, and library quantification was performed with the Kapa Library Quantification kit. Libraries were sequenced paired-end 2 x 150 bp on an Illumina HiSeq 2500. To increase sequence diversity, roughly 24-32% phiX was spiked into each library pool. In the original analysis: Quality-filtered reads were processed with the UMI-based MiGEC pipeline, and over 75% of raw TCR sequences were removed by the MiGEC pipeline during error correction. VDJ genes were aligned to IMGT germline references, and each clonotype was defined by a unique CDR3 amino acid sequence together with V-J genes. Clonal expansion, Shannon diversity and CDR3 relatedness (CalcPairwiseDistances, ClusterSamples) were evaluated with VDJtools, and phylogenetic trees were built with CLCbio workbench. Clones with at least 8 unique UMIs were defined as expanded, with this threshold being based on coefficient-of-variation modelling across technical triplicates. Using fastp trimming at Q25 and MiXCR clonotype assembly, TCRdb reanalyzed the public sequencing data and kept in-frame beta chains. Every CDR3 protein is listed once, alongside the most common genes and DNA of its rows. The V and J calls, along with clone size, are taken from TCRdb and not from the paper's own processing. For this sample the table gives 55,000 to 65,000 distinct CDR3 sequences, of which about 11% were detected only once. Approximately 6.6% of the sample goes to the ten largest clones.

This clonotype occurred many times. Which antigen it targets is not known. One base away there is no much larger clone; base qualities are not given. The CDR3 covers 15 residues, taking in both the cysteine and the phenylalanine. Left in the record is the CDR3 DNA by itself, 45 bases read in frame from the first base. The germline V gene (reference sequence) supplies CDR1 MNHEY and CDR2 SMNVEV. V loses 6 bases, J loses 7 bases, and the germline ends lie 16 bases apart. The sample's time point label is to be understood as: longitudinal time-point 1 (baseline). Unsorted PBMC libraries were generated from 2 million PBMCs stored in RNAlater at -80 °C until RNA extraction. Peripheral blood was subjected to Ficoll-Hypaque density gradient centrifugation to isolate PBMCs, which were then cryopreserved in liquid nitrogen.

This chain is built from TRBV27 and TRBJ1-6; TRBD1 is possibly the D segment (5 matching bases). This sequence originates from a male donor with HTLV-1-associated myelopathy (HAM/TSP). Sequencing input: PBMCs. In nucleotide form, the sequence is TGTGCCAGCAGCTTTGCATTGGGGGGGAATTCACCCCTCCACTTT. It translates as CASSFALGGNSPLHF.